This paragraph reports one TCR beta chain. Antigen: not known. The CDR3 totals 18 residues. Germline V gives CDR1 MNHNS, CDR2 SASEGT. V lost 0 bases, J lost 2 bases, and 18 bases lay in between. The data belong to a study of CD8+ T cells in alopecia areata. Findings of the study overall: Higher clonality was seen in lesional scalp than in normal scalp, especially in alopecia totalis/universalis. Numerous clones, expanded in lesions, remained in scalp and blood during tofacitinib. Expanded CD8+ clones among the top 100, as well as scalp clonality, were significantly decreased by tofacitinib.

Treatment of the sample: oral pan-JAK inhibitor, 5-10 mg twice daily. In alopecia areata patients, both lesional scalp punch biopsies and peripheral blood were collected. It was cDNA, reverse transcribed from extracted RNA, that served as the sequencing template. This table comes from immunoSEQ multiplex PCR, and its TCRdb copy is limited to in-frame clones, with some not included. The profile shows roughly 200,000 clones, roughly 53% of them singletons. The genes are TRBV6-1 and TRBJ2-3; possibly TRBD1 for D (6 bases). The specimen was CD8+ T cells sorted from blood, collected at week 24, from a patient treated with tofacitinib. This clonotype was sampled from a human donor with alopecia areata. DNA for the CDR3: TGTGCCAGCAGTGAAGCGCTTCTTAGACAGGCGACCACAGATACGCAGTATTTT. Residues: CASSEALLRQATTDTQYF.